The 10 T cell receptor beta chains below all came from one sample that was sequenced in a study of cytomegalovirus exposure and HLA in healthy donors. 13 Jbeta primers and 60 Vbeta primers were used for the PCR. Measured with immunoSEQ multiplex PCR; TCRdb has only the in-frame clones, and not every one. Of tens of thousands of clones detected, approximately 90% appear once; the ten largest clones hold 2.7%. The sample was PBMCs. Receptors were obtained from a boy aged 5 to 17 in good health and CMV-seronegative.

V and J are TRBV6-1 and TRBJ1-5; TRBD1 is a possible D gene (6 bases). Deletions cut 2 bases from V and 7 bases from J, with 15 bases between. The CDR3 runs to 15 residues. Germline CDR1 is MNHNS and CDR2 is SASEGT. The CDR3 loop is CASSEMGGLWQPQHF. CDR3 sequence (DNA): TGTGCCAGCAGTGAAATGGGGGGGCTCTGGCAGCCCCAGCATTTT.

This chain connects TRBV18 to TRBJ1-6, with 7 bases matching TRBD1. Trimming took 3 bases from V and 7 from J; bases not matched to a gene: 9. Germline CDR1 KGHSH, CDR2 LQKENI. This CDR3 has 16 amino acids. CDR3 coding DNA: TGTGCCAGCTCACCCTCTACCGGGACAGCGAATTCACCCCTCCACTTT. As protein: CASSPSTGTANSPLHF.

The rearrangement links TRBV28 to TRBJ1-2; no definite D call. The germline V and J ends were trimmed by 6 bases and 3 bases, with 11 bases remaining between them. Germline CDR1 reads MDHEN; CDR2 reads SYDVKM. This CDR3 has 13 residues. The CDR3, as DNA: TGTGCCAGCAGCACCATTTCGGACTATGGCTACACCTTC. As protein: CASSTISDYGYTF.

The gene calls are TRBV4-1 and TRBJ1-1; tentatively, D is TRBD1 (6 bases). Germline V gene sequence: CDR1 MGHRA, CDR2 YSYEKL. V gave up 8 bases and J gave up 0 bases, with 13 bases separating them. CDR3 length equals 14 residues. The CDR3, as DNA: TGCGCCAGCCATACAGGGTACGTGAACACTGAAGCTTTCTTT. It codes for CASHTGYVNTEAFF.

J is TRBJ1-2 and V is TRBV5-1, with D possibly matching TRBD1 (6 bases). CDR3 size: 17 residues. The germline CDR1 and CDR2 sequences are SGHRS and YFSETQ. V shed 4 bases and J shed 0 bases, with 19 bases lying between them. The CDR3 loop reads CASSVGTPNYPNYGYTF. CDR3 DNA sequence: TGCGCCAGCAGCGTCGGGACACCCAATTATCCTAACTATGGCTACACCTTC.

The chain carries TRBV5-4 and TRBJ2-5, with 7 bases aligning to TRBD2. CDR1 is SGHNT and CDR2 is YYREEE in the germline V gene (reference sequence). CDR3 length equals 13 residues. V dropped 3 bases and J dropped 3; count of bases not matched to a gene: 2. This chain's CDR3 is CASSWGREETQYF. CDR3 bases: TGTGCCAGCAGCTGGGGGAGGGAAGAGACCCAGTACTTC.

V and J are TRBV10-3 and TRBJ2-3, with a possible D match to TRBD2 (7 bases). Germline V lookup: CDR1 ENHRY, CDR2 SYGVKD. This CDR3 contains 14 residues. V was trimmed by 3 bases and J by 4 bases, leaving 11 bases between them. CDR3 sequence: CAISDGGGADTQYF. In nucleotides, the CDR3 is TGTGCCATCAGTGATGGCGGGGGCGCAGATACGCAGTATTTT.

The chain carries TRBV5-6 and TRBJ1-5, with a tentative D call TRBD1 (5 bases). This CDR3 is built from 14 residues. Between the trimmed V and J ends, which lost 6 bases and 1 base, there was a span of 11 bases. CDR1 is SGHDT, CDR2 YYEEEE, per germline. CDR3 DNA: TGTGCCAGCAAGGGGATGATGAGCAATCAGCCCCAGCATTTT. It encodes CASKGMMSNQPQHF.

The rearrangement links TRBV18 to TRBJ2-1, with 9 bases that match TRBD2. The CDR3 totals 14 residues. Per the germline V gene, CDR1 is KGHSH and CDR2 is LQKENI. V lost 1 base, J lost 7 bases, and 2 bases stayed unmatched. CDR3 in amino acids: CASSPLGLANEQFF. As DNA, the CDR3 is TGTGCCAGCTCACCACTAGGACTAGCGAATGAGCAGTTCTTC.

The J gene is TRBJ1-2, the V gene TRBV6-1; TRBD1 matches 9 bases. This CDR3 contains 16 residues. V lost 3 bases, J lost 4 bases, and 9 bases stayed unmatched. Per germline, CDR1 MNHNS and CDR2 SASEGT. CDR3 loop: CASSDHRTGERYGYTF. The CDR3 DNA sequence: TGTGCCAGCAGTGATCACAGGACAGGGGAGCGCTATGGCTACACCTTC.